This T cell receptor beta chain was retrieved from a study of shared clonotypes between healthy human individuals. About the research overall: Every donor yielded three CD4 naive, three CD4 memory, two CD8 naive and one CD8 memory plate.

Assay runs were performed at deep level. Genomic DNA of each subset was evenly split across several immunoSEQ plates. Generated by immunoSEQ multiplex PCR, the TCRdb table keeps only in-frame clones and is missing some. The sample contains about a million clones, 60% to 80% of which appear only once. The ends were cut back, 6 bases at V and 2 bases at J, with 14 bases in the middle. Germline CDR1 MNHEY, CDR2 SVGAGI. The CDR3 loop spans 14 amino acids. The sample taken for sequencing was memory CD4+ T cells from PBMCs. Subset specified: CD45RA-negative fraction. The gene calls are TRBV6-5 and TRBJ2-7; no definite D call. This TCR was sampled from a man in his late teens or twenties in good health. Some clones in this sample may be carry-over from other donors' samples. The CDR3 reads CASSRPGEPYEQYF. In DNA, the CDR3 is TGTGCCAGCAGCAGACCCGGAGAACCCTACGAGCAGTACTTC.